These 3 T cell receptor beta chains originate from one sample sequenced in a study of T cells after yellow fever vaccination. From the 5' RACE reads, TCRdb called clonotypes with MiXCR, one entry per CDR3 protein. The sample comprises 250,000 to 400,000 distinct CDR3 sequences, roughly 4.3% of which are singletons, and 20% to 25% rests with the top ten. Sequenced material: PBMCs, taken 5 days after the yellow fever booster vaccination. The receptors shown here come from a man between 18 and 35 years old who received the YFV17D yellow fever vaccine.

The chain employs TRBV5-1 and TRBJ1-2, with 9 bases identical to TRBD1. Germline lookup yields CDR1 SGHRS and CDR2 YFSETQ. V shed 2 bases, J shed 3 bases, and the junction held 8 bases outside the gene matches. The CDR3 runs to 16 residues. CDR3 residues: CASSFLQGAPDYGYTF. CDR3 DNA sequence: TGCGCCAGCAGCTTTCTACAGGGGGCCCCAGACTATGGCTACACCTTC.

The chain joins TRBV10-2 to TRBJ2-2, with D hard to call. Germline V gene lookup returns CDR1 WSHSY and CDR2 SAAADI. Between the trimmed V and J ends, which lost 10 bases and 6 bases, there was a span of 15 bases. CDR3 length: 13 residues. The chain's CDR3 is CATSARAPGELFF. The CDR3 region has the DNA TGCGCCACGTCTGCAAGGGCACCCGGGGAGCTGTTTTTT.

The gene calls are TRBV7-9 and TRBJ1-1; D gene unclear. CDR1 is SEHNR and CDR2 is FQNEAQ in the germline V gene (reference sequence). Trimming left V 4 bases short and J 9 bases short, with 15 bases between. This CDR3 contains 13 residues. The CDR3 sequence is CASSWVRWEKAFF. In nucleotides, the CDR3 is TGTGCCAGCAGCTGGGTCCGGTGGGAAAAAGCTTTCTTT.